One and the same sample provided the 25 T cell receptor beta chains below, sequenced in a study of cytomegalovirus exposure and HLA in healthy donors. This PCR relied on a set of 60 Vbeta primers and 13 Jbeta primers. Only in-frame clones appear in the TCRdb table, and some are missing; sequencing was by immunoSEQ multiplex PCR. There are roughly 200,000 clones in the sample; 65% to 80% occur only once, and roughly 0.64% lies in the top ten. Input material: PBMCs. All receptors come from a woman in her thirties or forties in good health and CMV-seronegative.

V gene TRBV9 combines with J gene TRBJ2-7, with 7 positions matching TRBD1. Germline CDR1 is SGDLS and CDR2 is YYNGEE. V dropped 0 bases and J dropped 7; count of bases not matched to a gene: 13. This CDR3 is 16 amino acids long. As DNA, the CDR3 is TGTGCCAGCAGCGTAGCGGGGACAGCCGGAGAGGGGGAGCAGTACTTC. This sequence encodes CASSVAGTAGEGEQYF.

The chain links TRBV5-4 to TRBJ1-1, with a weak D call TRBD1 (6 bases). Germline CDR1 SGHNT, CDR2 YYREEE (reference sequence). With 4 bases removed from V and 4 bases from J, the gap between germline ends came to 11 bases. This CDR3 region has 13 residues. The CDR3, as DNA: TGTGCCAGCAGCCACAGGGATGGCACTGAAGCTTTCTTT. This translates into CASSHRDGTEAFF.

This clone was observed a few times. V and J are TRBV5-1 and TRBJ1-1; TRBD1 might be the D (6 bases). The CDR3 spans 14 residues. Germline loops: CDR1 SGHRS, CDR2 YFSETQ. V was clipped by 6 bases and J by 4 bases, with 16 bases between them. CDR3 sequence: CASTETGPSTEAFF. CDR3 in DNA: TGCGCCAGCACGGAGACAGGACCTTCCACTGAAGCTTTCTTT.

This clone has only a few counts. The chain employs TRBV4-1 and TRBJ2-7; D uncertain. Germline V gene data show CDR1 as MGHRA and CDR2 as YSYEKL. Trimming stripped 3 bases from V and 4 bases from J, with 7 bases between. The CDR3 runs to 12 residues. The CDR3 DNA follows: TGCGCCAGCAGCCAGTCCCATTACGAGCAGTACTTC. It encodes CASSQSHYEQYF.

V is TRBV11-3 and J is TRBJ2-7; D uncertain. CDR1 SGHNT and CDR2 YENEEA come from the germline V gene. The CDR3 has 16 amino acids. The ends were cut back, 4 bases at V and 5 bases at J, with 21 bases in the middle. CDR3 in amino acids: CASSSPTELPKHEQYF. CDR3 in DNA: TGTGCCAGCAGCTCCCCAACAGAGCTACCCAAACACGAGCAGTACTTC.

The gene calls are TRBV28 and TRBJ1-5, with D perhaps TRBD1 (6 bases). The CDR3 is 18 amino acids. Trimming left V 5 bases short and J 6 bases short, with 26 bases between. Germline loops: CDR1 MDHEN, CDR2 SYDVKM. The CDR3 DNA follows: TGTGCCAGCAGTCGAACTCAAACAGGGATAGGGTTCGGTCAGCCCCAGCATTTT. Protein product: CASSRTQTGIGFGQPQHF.

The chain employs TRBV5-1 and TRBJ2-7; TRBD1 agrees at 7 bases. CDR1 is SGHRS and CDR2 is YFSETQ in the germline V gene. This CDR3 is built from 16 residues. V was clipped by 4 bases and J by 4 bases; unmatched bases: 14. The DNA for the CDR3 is TGCGCCAGCAGCCAAGGTAGGGGACAGCCTACTTACGAGCAGTACTTC. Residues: CASSQGRGQPTYEQYF.

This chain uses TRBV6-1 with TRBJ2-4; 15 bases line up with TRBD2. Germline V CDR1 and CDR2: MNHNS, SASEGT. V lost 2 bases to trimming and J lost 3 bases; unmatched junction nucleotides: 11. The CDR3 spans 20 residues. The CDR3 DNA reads TGTGCCAGCAGTGAAACCTGGACTAGCGGGGGGGCCGGTATCAAAAACATTCAGTACTTC. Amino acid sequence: CASSETWTSGGAGIKNIQYF.

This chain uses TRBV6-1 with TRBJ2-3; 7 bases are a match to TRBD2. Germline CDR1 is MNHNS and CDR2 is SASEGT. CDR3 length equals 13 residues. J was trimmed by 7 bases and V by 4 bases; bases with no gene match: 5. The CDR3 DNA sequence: TGTGCCAGCAGTGGAGGGACTATTAATACGCAGTATTTT. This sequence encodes CASSGGTINTQYF.

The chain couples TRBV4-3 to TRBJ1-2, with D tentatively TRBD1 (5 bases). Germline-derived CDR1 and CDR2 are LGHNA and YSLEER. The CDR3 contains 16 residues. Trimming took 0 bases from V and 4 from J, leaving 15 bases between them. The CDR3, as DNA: TGCGCCAGCAGCCAAGATCGATTGGGGGGGATCTATGGCTACACCTTC. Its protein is CASSQDRLGGIYGYTF.

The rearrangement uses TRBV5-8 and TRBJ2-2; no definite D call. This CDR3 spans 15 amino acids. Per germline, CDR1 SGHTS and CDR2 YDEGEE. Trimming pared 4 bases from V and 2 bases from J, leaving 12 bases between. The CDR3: CASSRVKANTGELFF. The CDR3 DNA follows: TGTGCCAGCAGCCGAGTAAAAGCAAACACCGGGGAGCTGTTTTTT.

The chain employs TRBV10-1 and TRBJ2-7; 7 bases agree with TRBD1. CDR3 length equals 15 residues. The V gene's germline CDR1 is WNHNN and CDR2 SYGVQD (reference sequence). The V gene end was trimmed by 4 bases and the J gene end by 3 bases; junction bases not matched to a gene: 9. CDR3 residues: CASSGGTALVYEQYF. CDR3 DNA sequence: TGCGCCAGCAGTGGAGGGACAGCACTGGTCTACGAGCAGTACTTC.

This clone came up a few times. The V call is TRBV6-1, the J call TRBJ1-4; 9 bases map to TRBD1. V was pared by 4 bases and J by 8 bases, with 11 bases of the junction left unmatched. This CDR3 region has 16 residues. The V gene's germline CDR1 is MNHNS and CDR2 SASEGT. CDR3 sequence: CASSVSWDREGEKLFF. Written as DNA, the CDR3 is TGTGCCAGCAGTGTATCGTGGGACAGGGAAGGGGAAAAACTGTTTTTT.

CDR3 nucleotide sequence: TGTGCCAGCAGCTTAGAGTGGGGAGCCACAGATACGCAGTATTTT. Its protein is CASSLEWGATDTQYF. The rearrangement joins TRBV11-2 to TRBJ2-3; a possible D gene is TRBD2 (5 bases). Germline CDR1 and CDR2: SGHAT and FQNNGV. V gave up 0 bases and J gave up 2 bases, with 9 bases separating them. The CDR3 is 15 residues long.

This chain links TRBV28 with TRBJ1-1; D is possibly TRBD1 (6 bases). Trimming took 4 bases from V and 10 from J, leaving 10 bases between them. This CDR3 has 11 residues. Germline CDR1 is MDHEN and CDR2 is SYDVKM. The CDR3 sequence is CASSSWGPAFF. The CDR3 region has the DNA TGTGCCAGCAGTTCCTGGGGGCCAGCTTTCTTT.

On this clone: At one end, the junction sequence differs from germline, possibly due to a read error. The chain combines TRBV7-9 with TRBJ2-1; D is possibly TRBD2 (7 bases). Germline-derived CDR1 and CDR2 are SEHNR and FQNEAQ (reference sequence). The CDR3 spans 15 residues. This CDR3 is CSSSLEGGRDNEQFF. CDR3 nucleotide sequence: TGTTCCAGCAGCTTAGAGGGGGGGCGGGACAATGAGCAGTTCTTC.

Here the CDR3 reads CASSSGTDLPNYGYTF. The CDR3 DNA is TGCGCCAGCAGTAGTGGGACAGACCTGCCTAACTATGGCTACACCTTC. The chain couples TRBV5-1 to TRBJ1-2, with 7 bases aligning to TRBD1. V was pared by 5 bases and J by 0 bases, with 10 bases of the junction left unmatched. In germline, CDR1 is SGHRS, CDR2 YFSETQ. The CDR3 is 16 amino acids.

CDR3 sequence (DNA): TGTGCCAGCAGTATGACTAGCGGTTACACAGATACGCAGTATTTT. Its protein product is CASSMTSGYTDTQYF. This chain links TRBV7-9 with TRBJ2-3, with 9 bases identical to TRBD2. Germline V gene lookup returns CDR1 SEHNR and CDR2 FQNEAQ (reference sequence). The CDR3 consists of 15 residues. With 6 bases clipped from V and 2 bases from J, the junction kept 6 bases outside the gene matches.

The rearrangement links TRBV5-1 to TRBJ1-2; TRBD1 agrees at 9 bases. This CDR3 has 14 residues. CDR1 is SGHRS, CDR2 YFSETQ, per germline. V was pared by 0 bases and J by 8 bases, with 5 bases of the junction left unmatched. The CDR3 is CASSLEDRGGGYTF. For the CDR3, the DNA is TGCGCCAGCAGCTTGGAGGACAGGGGAGGAGGCTACACCTTC.

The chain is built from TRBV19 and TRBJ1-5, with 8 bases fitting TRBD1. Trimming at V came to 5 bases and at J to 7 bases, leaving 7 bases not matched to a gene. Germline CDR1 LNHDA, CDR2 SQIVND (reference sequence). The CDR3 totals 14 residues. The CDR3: CASSVDRGRQPQHF. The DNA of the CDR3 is TGTGCCAGTAGTGTCGACAGGGGAAGGCAGCCCCAGCATTTT.

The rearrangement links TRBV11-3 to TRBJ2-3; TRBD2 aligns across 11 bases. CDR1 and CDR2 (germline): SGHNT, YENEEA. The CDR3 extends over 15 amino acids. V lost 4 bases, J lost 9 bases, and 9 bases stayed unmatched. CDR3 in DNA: TGTGCCAGCAGCTCTCCCCGGACTAGCGGGTTCACGCAGTATTTT. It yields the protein CASSSPRTSGFTQYF.

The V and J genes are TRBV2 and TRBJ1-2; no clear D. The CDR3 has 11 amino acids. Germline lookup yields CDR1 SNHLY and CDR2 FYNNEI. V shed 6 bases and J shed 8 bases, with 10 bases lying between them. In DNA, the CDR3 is TGTGCCAGCAGACTCGAGCGGGGCTACACCTTC. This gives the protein CASRLERGYTF.

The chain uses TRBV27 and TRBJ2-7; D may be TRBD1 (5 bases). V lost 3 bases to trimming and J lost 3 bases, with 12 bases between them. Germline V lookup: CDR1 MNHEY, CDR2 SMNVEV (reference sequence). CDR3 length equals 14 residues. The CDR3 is CASSLSGFVYEQYF. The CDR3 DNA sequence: TGTGCCAGCAGTTTGTCAGGGTTCGTCTACGAGCAGTACTTC.

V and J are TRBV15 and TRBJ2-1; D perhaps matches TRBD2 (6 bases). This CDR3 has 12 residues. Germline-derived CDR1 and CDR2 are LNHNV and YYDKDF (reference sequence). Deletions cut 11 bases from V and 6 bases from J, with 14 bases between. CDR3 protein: CASGLLGNEQFF. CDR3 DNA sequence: TGTGCCTCCGGACTACTCGGCAATGAGCAGTTCTTC.

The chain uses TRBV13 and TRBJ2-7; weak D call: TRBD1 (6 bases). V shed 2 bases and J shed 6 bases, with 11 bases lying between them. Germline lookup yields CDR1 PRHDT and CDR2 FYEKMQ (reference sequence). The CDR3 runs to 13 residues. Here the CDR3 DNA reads TGTGCCAGCAGCTTAACTTTGGGGGCCGAGCAGTACTTC. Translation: CASSLTLGAEQYF.